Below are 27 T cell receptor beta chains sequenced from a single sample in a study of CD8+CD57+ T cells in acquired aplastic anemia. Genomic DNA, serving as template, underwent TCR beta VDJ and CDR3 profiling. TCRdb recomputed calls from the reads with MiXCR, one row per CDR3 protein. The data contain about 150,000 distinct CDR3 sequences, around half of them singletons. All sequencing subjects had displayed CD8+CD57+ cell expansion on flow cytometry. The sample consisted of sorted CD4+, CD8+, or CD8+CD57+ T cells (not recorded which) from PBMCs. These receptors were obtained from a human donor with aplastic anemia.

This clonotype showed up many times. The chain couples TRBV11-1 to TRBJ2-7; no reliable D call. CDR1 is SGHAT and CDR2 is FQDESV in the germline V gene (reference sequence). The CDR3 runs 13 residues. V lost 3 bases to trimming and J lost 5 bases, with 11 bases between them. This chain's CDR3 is CASSLTKGNEQYF. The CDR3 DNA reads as TGTGCCAGCAGCTTGACGAAGGGCAACGAGCAGTACTTC.

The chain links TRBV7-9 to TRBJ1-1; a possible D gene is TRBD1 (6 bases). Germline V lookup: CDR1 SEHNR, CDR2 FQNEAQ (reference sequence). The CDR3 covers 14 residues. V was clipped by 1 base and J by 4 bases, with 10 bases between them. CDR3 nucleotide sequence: TGTGCCAGCAGCTTAGAGACAGGAGGCACTGAAGCTTTCTTT. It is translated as CASSLETGGTEAFF.

DNA for the CDR3: TGCAGTGCTCCTACAGGGGATTGGACAGATACGCAGTATTTT. Translated: CSAPTGDWTDTQYF. This chain connects TRBV20-1 to TRBJ2-3, with 7 nucleotides matching TRBD1. The CDR3 has 14 residues. V was pared by 5 bases and J by 3 bases, with 8 bases of the junction left unmatched. Germline values: CDR1 DFQATT, CDR2 SNEGSKA (reference sequence).

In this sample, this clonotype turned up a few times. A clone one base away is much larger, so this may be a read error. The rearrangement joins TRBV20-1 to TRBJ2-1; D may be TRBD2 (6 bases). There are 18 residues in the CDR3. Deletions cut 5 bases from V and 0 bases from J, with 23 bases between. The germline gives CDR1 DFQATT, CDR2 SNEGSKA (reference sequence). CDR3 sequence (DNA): TGCAGTGCTGCCCGGACTAATCGAGGGGTTCGCTCCTACAATGAGCAGTTCTTC. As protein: CSAARTNRGVRSYNEQFF.

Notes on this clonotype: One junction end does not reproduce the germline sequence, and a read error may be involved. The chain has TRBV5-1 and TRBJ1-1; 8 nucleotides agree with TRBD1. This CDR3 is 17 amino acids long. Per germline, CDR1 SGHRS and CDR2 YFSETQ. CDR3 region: CASSLDGQGTPNAEVFF. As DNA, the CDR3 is TGCGCCAGCAGCTTGGATGGACAGGGCACACCAAACGCTGAAGTTTTCTTT.

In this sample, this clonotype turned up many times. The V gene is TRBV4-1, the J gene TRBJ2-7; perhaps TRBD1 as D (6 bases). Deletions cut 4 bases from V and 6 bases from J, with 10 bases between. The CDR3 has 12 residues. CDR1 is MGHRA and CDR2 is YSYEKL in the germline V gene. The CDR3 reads CASSLQGREQYF. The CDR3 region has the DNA TGCGCCAGCAGCCTACAGGGTCGCGAGCAGTACTTC.

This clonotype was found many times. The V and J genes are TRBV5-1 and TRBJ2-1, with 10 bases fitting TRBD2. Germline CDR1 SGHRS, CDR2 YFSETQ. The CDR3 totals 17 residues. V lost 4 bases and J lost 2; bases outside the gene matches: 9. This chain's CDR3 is CASSRTSGDVPYNEQFF. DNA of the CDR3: TGCGCCAGCAGCCGAACTAGCGGGGATGTCCCCTACAATGAGCAGTTCTTC. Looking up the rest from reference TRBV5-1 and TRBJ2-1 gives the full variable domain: KAGVTQTPRYLIKTRGQQVTLSCSPISGHRSVSWYQQTPGQGLQFLFEYFSETQRNKGNFPGRFSGRQFSNSRSEMNVSTLELGDSALYLCASSRTSGDVPYNEQFFGPGTRLTVL.

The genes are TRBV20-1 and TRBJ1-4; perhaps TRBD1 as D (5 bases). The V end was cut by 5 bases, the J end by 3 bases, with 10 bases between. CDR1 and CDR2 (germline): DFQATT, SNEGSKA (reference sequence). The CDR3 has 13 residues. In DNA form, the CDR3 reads TGCAGTGCTGTCAAGGGGTCTAATGAAAAACTGTTTTTT. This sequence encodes CSAVKGSNEKLFF.

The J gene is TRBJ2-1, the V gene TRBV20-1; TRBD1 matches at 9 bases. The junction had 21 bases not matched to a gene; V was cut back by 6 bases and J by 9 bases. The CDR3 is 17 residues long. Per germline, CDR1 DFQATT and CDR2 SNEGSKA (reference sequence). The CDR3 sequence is CSASSGKGTGSPVEQFF. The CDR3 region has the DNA TGCAGTGCCAGCAGTGGGAAGGGGACAGGGTCTCCTGTTGAGCAGTTCTTC.

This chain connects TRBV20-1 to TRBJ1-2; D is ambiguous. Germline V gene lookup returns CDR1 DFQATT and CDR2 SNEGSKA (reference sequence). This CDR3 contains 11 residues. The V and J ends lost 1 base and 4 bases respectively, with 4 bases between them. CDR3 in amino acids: CSARVGYGYTF. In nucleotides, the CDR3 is TGCAGTGCTAGAGTAGGCTATGGCTACACCTTC.

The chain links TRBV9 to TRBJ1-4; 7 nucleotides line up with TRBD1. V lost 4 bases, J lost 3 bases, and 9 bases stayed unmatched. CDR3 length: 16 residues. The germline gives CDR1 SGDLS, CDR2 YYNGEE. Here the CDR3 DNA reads TGTGCCAGCAGCACCTCTCCGACAGGGCCTAATGAAAAACTGTTTTTT. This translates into CASSTSPTGPNEKLFF.

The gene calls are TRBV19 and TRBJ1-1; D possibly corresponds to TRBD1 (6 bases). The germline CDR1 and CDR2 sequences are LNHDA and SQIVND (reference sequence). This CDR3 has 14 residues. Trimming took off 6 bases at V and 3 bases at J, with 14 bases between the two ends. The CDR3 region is CASSPTGRHTEAFF. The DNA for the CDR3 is TGTGCCAGTAGCCCGACAGGTCGTCACACTGAAGCTTTCTTT.

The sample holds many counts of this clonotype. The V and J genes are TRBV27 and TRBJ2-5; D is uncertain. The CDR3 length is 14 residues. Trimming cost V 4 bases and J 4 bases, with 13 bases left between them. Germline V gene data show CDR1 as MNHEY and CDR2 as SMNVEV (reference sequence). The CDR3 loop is CASSSSVAIETQYF. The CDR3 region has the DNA TGTGCCAGCAGTTCCAGTGTAGCCATAGAGACCCAGTACTTC.

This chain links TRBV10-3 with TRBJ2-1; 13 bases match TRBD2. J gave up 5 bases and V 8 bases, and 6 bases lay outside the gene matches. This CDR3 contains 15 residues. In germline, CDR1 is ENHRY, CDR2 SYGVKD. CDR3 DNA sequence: TGTGCCATCGGTTCACTAGCGGGAGGGGACAATGAGCAGTTCTTC. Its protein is CAIGSLAGGDNEQFF.

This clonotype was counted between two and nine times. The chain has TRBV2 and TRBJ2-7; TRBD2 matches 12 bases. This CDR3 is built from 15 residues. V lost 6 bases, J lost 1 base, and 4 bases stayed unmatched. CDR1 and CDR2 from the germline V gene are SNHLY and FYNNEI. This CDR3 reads CASSRTSGNSYEQYF. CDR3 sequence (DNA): TGTGCCAGCAGCCGGACTAGCGGGAATTCCTACGAGCAGTACTTC.

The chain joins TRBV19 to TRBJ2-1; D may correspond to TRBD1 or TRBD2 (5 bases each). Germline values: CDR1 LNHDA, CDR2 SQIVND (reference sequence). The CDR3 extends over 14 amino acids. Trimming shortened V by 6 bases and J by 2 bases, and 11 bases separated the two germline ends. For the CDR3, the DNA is TGTGCCAGTAGCCGGGACCCAGCCTACAATGAGCAGTTCTTC. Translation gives CASSRDPAYNEQFF.

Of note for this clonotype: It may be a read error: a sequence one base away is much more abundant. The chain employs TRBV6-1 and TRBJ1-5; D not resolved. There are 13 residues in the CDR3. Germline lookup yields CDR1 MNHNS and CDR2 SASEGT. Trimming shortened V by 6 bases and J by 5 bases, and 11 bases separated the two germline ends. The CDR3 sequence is CASSDDGYQPQHF. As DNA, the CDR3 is TGTGCCAGCAGCGACGACGGATATCAGCCCCAGCATTTT.

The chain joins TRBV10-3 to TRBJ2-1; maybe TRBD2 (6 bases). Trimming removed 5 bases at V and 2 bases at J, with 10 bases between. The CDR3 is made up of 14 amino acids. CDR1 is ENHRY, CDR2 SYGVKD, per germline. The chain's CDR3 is CAISKGGAYNEQFF. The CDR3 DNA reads TGTGCCATCAGTAAAGGAGGGGCCTACAATGAGCAGTTCTTC.

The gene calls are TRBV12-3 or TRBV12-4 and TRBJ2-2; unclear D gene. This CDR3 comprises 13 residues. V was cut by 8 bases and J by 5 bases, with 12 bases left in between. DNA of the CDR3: TGTGCCAGCGTCCTGATGGAGACCGGGGAGCTGTTTTTT. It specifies CASVLMETGELFF.

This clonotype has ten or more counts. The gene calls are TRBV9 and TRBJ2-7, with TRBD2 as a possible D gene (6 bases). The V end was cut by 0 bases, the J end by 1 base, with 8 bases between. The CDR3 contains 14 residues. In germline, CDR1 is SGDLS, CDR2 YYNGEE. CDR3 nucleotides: TGTGCCAGCAGCGTAGAGGGACTTTCCTACGAGCAGTACTTC. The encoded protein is CASSVEGLSYEQYF.

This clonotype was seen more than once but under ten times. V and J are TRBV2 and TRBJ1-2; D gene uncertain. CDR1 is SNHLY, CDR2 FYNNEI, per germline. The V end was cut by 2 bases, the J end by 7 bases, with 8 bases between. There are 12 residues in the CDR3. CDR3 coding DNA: TGTGCCAGCAGTGAATATGTTAGTGGCTACACCTTC. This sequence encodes CASSEYVSGYTF.

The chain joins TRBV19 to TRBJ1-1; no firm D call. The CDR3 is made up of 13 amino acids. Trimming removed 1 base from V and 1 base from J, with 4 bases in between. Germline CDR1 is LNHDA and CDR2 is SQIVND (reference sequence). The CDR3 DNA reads TGTGCCAGTAGTATAGCGCAGAACACTGAAGCTTTCTTT. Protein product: CASSIAQNTEAFF.

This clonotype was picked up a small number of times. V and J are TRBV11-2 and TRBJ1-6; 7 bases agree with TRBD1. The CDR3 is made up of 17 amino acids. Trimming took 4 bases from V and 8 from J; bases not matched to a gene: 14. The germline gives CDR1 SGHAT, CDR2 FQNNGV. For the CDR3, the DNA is TGTGCCAGCAGCTCAGAGGGGAGGACAGGCCGGGATTCACCCCTCCACTTT. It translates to CASSSEGRTGRDSPLHF.

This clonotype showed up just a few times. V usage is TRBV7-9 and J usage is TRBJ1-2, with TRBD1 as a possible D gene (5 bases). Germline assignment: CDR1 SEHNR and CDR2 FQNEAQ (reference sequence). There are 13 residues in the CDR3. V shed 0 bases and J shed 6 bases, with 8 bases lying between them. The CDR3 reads CASSLAQGHGYTF. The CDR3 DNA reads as TGTGCCAGCAGCTTAGCCCAGGGCCATGGCTACACCTTC.

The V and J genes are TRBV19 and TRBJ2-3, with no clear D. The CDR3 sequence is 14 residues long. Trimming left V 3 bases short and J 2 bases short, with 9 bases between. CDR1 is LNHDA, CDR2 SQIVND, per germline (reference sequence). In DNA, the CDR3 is TGTGCCAGTAGTATCCCGGACCTCACAGATACGCAGTATTTT. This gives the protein CASSIPDLTDTQYF.

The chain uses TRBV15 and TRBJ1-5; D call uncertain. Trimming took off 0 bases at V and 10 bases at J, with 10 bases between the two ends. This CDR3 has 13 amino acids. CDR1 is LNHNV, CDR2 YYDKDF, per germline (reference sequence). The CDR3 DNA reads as TGTGCCACCAGCAGAGATCGGGGTGGACCCCAGCATTTT. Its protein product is CATSRDRGGPQHF.

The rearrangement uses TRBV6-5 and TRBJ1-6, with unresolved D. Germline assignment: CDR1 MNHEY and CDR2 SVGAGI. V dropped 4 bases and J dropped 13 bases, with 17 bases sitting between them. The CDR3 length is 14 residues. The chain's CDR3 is CASSFDTSGAPLHF. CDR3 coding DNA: TGTGCCAGCAGTTTCGACACGAGCGGAGCTCCCCTCCACTTT.